This TCR beta chain emerged from a study of T cell responses to AZD1222 COVID-19 vaccine. The V gene's germline CDR1 is MNHEY and CDR2 SMNVEV (reference sequence). CDR3 length: 11 amino acids. Losses at the gene ends were 6 bases for V and 8 bases for J; bases not matched to a gene: 3. A note on this clone: Antigen unknown.

Clones were read by immunoSEQ multiplex PCR, and TCRdb kept only the in-frame ones, dropping some. This sample has under 130,000 clones, with about nine tenths found just once. Study outcomes and limitations: Close to half of spike-specific TCRs reportedly recognize unmutated variant regions. Among the donors, most were white British and more were female, and clonal diversity was possibly underestimated.

This receptor was taken from an adult in good health. The sample in question was peripheral blood, obtained on day 0 of AZD1222 vaccination. V usage is TRBV27 and J usage is TRBJ1-1, with 7 bases lining up with TRBD1. The CDR3 DNA follows: TGTGCCAGCAGAGCAGGGGGAGAAGCTTTCTTT. Its translation: CASRAGGEAFF.